This entry concerns a single T cell receptor beta chain. Its antigen is unidentified. A much larger clone differs from this one at a single base, so this may be a read error. This entry belongs to a study of regulatory T cells in long-lasting Graves disease. Described time point: newly diagnosed GD, antithyroid drugs for less than 3 months. Researchers made the TCR library from RNA that was extracted from PBMCs. Each patient gave approximately 10 milliliters of EDTA-anticoagulated peripheral blood. CDR3-region Arm-PCR and iRepertoire HTBI primers produced the TCR beta libraries. TCRdb recomputed calls from the multiplex PCR reads with MiXCR, one row per CDR3 protein. Found here are about 540,000 distinct CDR3 sequences, less than 15% of them singletons; the top ten hold roughly a tenth. The CDR3 has 12 amino acids. The V end lost 5 bases, the J end lost 2 bases, and 9 bases lay between the germline ends. Per germline, CDR1 GTSNPN and CDR2 SVGIG (reference sequence).

Study-wide results and limits: Segments TRBV28, TRBJ1-2 and TRBJ2-5 showed preferential usage in persistent disease.

These data also featured in a second study, about T cells in Graves' hyperthyroidism and ophthalmopathy. That paper states: Patients aged 18 to 65 had newly diagnosed hyperthyroidism that had lasted under 2 months.

This clonotype was obtained from a young man with Graves disease. The rearrangement links TRBV30 to TRBJ1-2; unclear D gene. This specimen consisted of peripheral blood mononuclear cells (PBMCs), obtained at new diagnosis, from a patient treated with antithyroid drugs. In nucleotides, the CDR3 is TGTGCCTGGGGGATAGAAAACTATGGCTACACCTTC. This translates into CAWGIENYGYTF.